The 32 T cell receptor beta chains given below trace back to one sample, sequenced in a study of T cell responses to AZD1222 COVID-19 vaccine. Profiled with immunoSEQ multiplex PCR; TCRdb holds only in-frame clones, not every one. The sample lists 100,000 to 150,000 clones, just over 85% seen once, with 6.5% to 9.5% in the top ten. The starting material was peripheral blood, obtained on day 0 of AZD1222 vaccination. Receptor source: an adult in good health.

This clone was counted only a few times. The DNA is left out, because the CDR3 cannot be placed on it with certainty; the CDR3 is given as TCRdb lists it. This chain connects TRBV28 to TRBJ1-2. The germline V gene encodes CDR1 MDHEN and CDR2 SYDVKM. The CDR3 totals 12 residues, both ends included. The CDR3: CASSSSGYGYTF.

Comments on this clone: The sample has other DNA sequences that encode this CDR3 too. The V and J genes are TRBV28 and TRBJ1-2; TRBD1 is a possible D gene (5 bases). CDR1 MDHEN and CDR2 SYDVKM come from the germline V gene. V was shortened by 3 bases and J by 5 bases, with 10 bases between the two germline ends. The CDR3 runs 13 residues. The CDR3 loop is CASSLRGGYGYTF. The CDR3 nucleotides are TGTGCCAGCAGTTTGAGGGGAGGGTATGGCTACACCTTC.

The CDR3 region has the DNA TGTGCCAGCAGCCTCGCGCCGGGAAACTACGAGCAGTACTTC. Translated, it gives CASSLAPGNYEQYF. The rearrangement links TRBV3-1 (or the pseudogene TRBV3-2) to TRBJ2-7; D perhaps matches TRBD2 (5 bases). CDR1 and CDR2 from the germline V gene are LGHDT and YNNKEL (reference sequence). This CDR3 is 14 amino acids long. The V gene lost 4 bases and the J gene lost 3 bases, with 13 bases spanning the gap.

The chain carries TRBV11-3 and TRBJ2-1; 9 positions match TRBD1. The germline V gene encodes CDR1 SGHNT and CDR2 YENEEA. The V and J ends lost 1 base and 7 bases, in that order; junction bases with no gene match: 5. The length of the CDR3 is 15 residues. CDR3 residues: CASSLGTGARNEQFF. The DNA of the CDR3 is TGTGCCAGCAGCTTAGGGACAGGGGCTAGAAATGAGCAGTTCTTC.

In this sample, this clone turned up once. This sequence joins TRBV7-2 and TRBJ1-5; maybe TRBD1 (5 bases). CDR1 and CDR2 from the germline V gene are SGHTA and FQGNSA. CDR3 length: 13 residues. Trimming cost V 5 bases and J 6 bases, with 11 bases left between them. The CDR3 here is CASSPQGLQPQHF. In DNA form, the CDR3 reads TGTGCCAGCAGCCCGCAGGGCCTTCAGCCCCAGCATTTT.

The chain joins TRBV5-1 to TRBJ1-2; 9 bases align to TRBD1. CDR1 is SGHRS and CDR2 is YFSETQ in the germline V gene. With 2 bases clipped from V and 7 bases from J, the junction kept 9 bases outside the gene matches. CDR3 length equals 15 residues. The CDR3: CASSFSRDRVGGYTF. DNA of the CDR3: TGCGCCAGCAGCTTTTCCCGGGACAGGGTCGGTGGCTACACCTTC. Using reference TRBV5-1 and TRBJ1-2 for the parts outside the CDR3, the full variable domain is KAGVTQTPRYLIKTRGQQVTLSCSPISGHRSVSWYQQTPGQGLQFLFEYFSETQRNKGNFPGRFSGRQFSNSRSEMNVSTLELGDSALYLCASSFSRDRVGGYTFGSGTRLTVV.

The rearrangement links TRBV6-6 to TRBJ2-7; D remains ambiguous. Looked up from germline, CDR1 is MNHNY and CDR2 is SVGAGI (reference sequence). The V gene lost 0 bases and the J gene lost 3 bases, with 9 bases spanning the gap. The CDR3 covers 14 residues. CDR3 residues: CASSYSVSNYEQYF. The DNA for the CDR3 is TGTGCCAGCAGTTACTCGGTCTCAAACTACGAGCAGTACTTC.

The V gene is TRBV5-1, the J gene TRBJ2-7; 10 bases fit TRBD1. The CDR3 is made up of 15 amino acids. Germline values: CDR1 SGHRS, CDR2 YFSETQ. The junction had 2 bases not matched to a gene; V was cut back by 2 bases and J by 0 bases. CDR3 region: CASSFGTGVSYEQYF. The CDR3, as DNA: TGCGCCAGCAGCTTTGGGACAGGGGTCTCCTACGAGCAGTACTTC.

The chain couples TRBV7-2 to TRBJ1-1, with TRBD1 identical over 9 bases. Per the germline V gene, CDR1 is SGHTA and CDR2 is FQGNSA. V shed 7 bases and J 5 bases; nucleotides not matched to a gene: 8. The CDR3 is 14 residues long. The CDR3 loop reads CASTLDRGGTEAFF. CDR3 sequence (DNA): TGTGCCAGCACCCTGGACAGGGGTGGAACTGAAGCTTTCTTT.

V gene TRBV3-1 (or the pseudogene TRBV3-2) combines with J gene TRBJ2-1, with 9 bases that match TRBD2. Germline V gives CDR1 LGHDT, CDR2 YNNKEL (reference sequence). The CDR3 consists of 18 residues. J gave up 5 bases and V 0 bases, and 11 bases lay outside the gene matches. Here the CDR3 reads CASSQERFWTSVNNEQFF. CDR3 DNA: TGTGCCAGCAGCCAAGAGCGGTTCTGGACTAGCGTTAACAATGAGCAGTTCTTC.

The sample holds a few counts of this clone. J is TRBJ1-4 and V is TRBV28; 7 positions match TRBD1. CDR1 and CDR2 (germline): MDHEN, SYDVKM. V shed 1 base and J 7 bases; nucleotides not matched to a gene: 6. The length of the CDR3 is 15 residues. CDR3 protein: CASSLSAQGSEKLFF. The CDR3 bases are TGTGCCAGCAGTTTATCGGCACAGGGGAGTGAAAAACTGTTTTTT.

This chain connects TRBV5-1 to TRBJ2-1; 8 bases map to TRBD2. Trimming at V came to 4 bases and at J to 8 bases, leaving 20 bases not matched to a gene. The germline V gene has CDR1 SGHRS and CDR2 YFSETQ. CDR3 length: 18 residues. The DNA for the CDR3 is TGCGCCAGCAGCGCAAAACCCGGGACTAGTAGGGGGAGGGATGAGCAGTTCTTC. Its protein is CASSAKPGTSRGRDEQFF. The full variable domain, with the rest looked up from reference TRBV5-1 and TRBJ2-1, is KAGVTQTPRYLIKTRGQQVTLSCSPISGHRSVSWYQQTPGQGLQFLFEYFSETQRNKGNFPGRFSGRQFSNSRSEMNVSTLELGDSALYLCASSAKPGTSRGRDEQFFGPGTRLTVL.

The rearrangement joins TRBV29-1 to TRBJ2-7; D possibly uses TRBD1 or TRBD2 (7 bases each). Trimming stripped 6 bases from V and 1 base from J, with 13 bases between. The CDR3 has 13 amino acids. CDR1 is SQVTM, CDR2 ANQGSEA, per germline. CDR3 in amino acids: CSVGGDSSYEQYF. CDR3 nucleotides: TGCAGCGTGGGGGGGGACAGTTCCTACGAGCAGTACTTC.

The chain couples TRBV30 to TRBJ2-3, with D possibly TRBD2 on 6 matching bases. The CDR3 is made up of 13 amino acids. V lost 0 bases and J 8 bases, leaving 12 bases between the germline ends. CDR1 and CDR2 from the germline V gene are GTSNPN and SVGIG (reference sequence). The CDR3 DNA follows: TGTGCCTGGAGTGTCACCCTGGGGGGTACGCAGTATTTT. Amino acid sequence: CAWSVTLGGTQYF.

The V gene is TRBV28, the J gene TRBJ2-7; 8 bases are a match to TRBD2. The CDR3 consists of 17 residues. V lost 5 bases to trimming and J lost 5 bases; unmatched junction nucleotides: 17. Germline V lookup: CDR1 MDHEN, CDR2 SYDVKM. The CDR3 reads CASSKQLISAGGHEQYF. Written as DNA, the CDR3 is TGTGCCAGCAGTAAGCAGCTAATTTCGGCGGGAGGCCACGAGCAGTACTTC. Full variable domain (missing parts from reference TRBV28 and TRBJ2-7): DVKVTQSSRYLVKRTGEKVFLECVQDMDHENMFWYRQDPGLGLRLIYFSYDVKMKEKGDIPEGYSVSREKKERFSLILESASTNQTSMYLCASSKQLISAGGHEQYFGPGTRLTVT.

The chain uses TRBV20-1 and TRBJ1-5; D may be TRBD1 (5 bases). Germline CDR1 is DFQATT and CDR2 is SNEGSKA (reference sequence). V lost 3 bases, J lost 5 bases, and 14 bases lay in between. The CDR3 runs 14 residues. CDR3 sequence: CSASSQGNYQPQHF. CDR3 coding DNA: TGCAGTGCTAGTTCCCAGGGCAACTATCAGCCCCAGCATTTT.

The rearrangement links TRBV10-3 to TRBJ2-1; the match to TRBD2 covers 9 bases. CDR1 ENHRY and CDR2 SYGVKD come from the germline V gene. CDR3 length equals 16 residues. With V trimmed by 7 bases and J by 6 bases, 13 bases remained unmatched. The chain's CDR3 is CAIIPSAGGPPNEQFF. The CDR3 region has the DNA TGTGCCATCATCCCCTCGGCGGGAGGGCCCCCCAATGAGCAGTTCTTC.

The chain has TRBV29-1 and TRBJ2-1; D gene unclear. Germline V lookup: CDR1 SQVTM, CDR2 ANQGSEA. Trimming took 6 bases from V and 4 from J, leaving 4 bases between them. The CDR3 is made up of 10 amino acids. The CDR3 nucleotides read TGCAGCGTATTTTACAATGAGCAGTTCTTC. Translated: CSVFYNEQFF.

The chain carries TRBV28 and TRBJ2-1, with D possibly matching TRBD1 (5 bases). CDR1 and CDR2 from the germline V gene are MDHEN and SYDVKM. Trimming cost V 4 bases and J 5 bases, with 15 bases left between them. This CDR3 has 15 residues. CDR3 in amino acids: CASSSRGAGHNEQFF. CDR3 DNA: TGTGCCAGCAGTTCCCGTGGGGCCGGCCACAATGAGCAGTTCTTC.

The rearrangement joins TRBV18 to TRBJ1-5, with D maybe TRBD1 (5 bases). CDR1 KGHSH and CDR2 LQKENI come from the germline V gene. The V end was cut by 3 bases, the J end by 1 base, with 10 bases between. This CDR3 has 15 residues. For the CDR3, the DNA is TGTGCCAGCTCACCGGGGGGTAACAGCAATCAGCCCCAGCATTTT. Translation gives CASSPGGNSNQPQHF. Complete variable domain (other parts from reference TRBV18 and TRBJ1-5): NAGVMQNPRHLVRRRGQEARLRCSPMKGHSHVYWYRQLPEEGLKFMVYLQKENIIDESGMPKERFSAEFPKEGPSILRIQQVVRGDSAAYFCASSPGGNSNQPQHFGDGTRLSIL.

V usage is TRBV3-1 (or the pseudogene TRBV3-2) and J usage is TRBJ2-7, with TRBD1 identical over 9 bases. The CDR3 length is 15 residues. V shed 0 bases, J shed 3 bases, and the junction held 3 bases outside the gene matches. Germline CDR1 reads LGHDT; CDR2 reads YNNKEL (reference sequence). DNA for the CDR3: TGTGCCAGCAGCCAAGACCGGGACAGGGACTACGAGCAGTACTTC. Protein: CASSQDRDRDYEQYF.

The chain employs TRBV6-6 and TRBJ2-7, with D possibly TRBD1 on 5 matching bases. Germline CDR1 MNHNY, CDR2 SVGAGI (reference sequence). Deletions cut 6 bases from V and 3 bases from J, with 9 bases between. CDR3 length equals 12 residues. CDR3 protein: CASSPTVYEQYF. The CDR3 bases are TGTGCCAGCAGCCCGACAGTCTACGAGCAGTACTTC.

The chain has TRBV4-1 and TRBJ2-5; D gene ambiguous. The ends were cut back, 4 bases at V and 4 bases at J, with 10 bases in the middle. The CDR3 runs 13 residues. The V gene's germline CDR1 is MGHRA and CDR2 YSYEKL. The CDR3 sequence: CASSLTGGETQYF. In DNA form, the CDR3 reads TGCGCCAGCAGCCTGACTGGTGGAGAGACCCAGTACTTC.

CDR3 in amino acids: CASSVDLLQETQYF. Here the CDR3 DNA reads TGTGCCAGCAGCGTCGACTTGCTACAAGAGACCCAGTACTTC. V usage is TRBV9 and J usage is TRBJ2-5; D unresolved. Trimming cost V 2 bases and J 2 bases, with 10 bases left between them. This CDR3 has 14 residues. Germline assignment: CDR1 SGDLS and CDR2 YYNGEE. The variable domain in full, with the rest retrieved from reference TRBV9 and TRBJ2-5, is DSGVTQTPKHLITATGQRVTLRCSPRSGDLSVYWYQQSLDQGLQFLIQYYNGEERAKGNILERFSAQQFPDLHSELNLSSLELGDSALYFCASSVDLLQETQYFGPGTRLLVL.

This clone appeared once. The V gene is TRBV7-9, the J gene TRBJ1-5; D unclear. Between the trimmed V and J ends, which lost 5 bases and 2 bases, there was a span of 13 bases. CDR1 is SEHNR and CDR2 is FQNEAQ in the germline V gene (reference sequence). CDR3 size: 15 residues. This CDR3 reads CASSNSVWGNQPQHF. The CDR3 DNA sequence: TGTGCCAGCAGCAACAGCGTCTGGGGCAATCAGCCCCAGCATTTT.

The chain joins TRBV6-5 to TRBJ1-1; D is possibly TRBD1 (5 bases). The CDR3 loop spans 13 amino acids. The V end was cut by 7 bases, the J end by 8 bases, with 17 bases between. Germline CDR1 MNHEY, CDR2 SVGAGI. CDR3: CASTQRDFREAFF. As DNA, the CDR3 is TGTGCCAGCACCCAGCGGGACTTTAGGGAAGCTTTCTTT.

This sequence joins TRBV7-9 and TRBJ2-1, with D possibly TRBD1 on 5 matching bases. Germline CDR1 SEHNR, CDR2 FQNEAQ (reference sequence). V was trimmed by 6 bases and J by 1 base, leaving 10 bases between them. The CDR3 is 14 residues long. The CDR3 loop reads CASSTDNSYNEQFF. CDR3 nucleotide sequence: TGTGCCAGCAGTACGGACAATTCCTACAATGAGCAGTTCTTC.

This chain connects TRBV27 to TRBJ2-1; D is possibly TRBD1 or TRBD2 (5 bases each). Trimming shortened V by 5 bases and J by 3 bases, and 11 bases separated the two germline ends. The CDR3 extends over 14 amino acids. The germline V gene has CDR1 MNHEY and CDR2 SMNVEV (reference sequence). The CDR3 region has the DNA TGTGCCAGCAGTCCGGGTGGGGGCTACAATGAGCAGTTCTTC. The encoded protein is CASSPGGGYNEQFF.

The CDR3 is CASSLVGPLSNYGYTF. CDR3 bases: TGTGCCAGCAGCTTAGTTGGGCCACTTTCTAACTATGGCTACACCTTC. The J gene is TRBJ1-2, the V gene TRBV7-9; D is uncertain. The CDR3 has 16 amino acids. V gave up 1 base and J gave up 0 bases, with 12 bases separating them. Germline V lookup: CDR1 SEHNR, CDR2 FQNEAQ (reference sequence).

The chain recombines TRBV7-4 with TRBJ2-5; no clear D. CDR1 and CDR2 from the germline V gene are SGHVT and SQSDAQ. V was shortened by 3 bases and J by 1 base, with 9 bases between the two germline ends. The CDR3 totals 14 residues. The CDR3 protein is CASSLGISQETQYF. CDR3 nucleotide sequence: TGTGCCAGCAGCTTGGGGATATCCCAAGAGACCCAGTACTTC.

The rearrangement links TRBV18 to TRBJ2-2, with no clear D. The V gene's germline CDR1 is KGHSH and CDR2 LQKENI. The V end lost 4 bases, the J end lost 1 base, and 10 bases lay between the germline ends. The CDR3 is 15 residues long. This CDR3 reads CASSLQSWNTGELFF. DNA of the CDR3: TGTGCCAGCTCACTCCAGAGTTGGAACACCGGGGAGCTGTTTTTT.

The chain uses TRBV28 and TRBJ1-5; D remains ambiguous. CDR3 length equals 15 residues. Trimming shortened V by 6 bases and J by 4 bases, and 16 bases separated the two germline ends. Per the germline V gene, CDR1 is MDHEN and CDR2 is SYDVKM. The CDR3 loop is CASRTSGGLNQPQHF. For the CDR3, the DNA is TGTGCCAGCAGGACGTCTGGAGGGCTAAATCAGCCCCAGCATTTT.